These 19 T cell receptor beta chains were all obtained from the same sample, sequenced in a study of T-cell memory formation after mild COVID-19. TCRdb re-called the 5' RACE reads through MiXCR, storing one row per CDR3 protein. The data contain about 400,000 distinct CDR3 sequences, about 15% of them singletons. Material: PBMCs or a T cell subset sorted from them (not recorded which). These receptors were taken from a young man who had mild COVID-19 (a few samples of this study predate the infection). Cell type and time point are not known.

The gene calls are TRBV6-2 or TRBV6-3 and TRBJ2-1, with D hard to call. CDR3 length: 14 residues. Germline V CDR1 and CDR2: MNHEY, SVGEGT. The ends were cut back, 6 bases at V and 3 bases at J, with 12 bases in the middle. The CDR3 DNA is TGTGCCAGCAGGGAGTCCTCGGGCTACAATGAGCAGTTCTTC. Translating gives CASRESSGYNEQFF.

This clonotype has just a few counts. V and J are TRBV6-6 and TRBJ2-7, with D tentatively TRBD1 or TRBD2 (6 bases each). Trimming left V 2 bases short and J 6 bases short, with 14 bases between. There are 14 residues in the CDR3. Looked up from germline, CDR1 is MNHNY and CDR2 is SVGAGI (reference sequence). This CDR3 reads CASSYVRGDREQYF. In DNA, the CDR3 is TGTGCCAGCAGTTACGTTAGGGGGGATCGCGAGCAGTACTTC.

The chain employs TRBV4-3 and TRBJ2-5, with D perhaps matching TRBD1 (5 bases). Germline V gives CDR1 LGHNA, CDR2 YSLEER. The CDR3 runs to 14 residues. Trimming cost V 0 bases and J 5 bases, with 10 bases left between them. The CDR3 loop reads CASSQEKGRETQYF. The CDR3 coding sequence is TGCGCCAGCAGCCAAGAGAAGGGGCGTGAGACCCAGTACTTC.

The genes are TRBV24-1 and TRBJ1-1; TRBD1 aligns across 9 bases. This CDR3 comprises 12 residues. With 4 bases clipped from V and 11 bases from J, the junction kept 4 bases outside the gene matches. Looked up from germline, CDR1 is KGHDR and CDR2 is SFDVKD. The CDR3 DNA is TGTGCCACCAGTGAGAGGACAGGGGAGGCTTTCTTT. This codes for CATSERTGEAFF.

This sequence joins TRBV20-1 and TRBJ2-1; D call uncertain. CDR1 and CDR2 (germline): DFQATT, SNEGSKA (reference sequence). V lost 8 bases and J lost 12, with 14 bases in between. This CDR3 is built from 10 residues. Here the CDR3 DNA reads TGCAGTAACGGTATTGCAGCGCAGTTCTTC. Its translation is CSNGIAAQFF.

The chain carries TRBV20-1 and TRBJ1-1; D gene unclear. The germline V and J ends were trimmed by 3 bases and 1 base, with 6 bases remaining between them. Germline V gene data show CDR1 as DFQATT and CDR2 as SNEGSKA (reference sequence). There are 12 residues in the CDR3. The CDR3 sequence: CSARPGNTEAFF. CDR3 bases: TGCAGTGCTAGGCCAGGGAACACTGAAGCTTTCTTT.

This clonotype was seen more than once but under ten times. This chain uses TRBV5-5 with TRBJ2-7; D perhaps matches TRBD2 (6 bases). Germline loops: CDR1 SGHKS, CDR2 YYEKEE (reference sequence). The V end lost 4 bases, the J end lost 2 bases, and 13 bases lay between the germline ends. This CDR3 has 14 residues. CDR3 residues: CASSPGTYTYEQYF. In DNA form, the CDR3 reads TGTGCCAGCAGCCCGGGGACTTATACCTACGAGCAGTACTTC. Filled out from reference TRBV5-5 and TRBJ2-7, the complete variable domain reads DAGVTQSPTHLIKTRGQQVTLRCSPISGHKSVSWYQQVLGQGPQFIFQYYEKEERGRGNFPDRFSARQFPNYSSELNVNALLLGDSALYLCASSPGTYTYEQYFGPGTRLTVT.

The chain carries TRBV7-9 and TRBJ2-2; possibly TRBD2 for D (5 bases). CDR1 SEHNR and CDR2 FQNEAQ come from the germline V gene (reference sequence). This CDR3 contains 15 residues. Deletions cut 1 base from V and 4 bases from J, with 10 bases between. The CDR3 sequence: CASSLVGIGTGELFF. The DNA of the CDR3 is TGTGCCAGCAGCTTAGTCGGGATCGGCACCGGGGAGCTGTTTTTT.

The chain employs TRBV4-1 and TRBJ2-3; possibly TRBD2 for D (6 bases). V was cut by 2 bases and J by 5 bases, with 14 bases left in between. In germline, CDR1 is MGHRA, CDR2 YSYEKL. This CDR3 is 15 amino acids long. The CDR3 nucleotides are TGCGCCAGCAGCCAAATGGGGACTTGGGGAGATACGCAGTATTTT. As protein: CASSQMGTWGDTQYF.

The V and J genes are TRBV30 and TRBJ2-7; TRBD2 matches at 9 bases. This CDR3 is 15 amino acids long. The germline V gene has CDR1 GTSNPN and CDR2 SVGIG (reference sequence). The ends lost 3 bases at V and 3 bases at J; junction bases unmatched: 9. CDR3: CAWSNGLAGIYEQYF. The CDR3 nucleotides read TGTGCCTGGAGCAATGGCCTAGCGGGGATCTACGAGCAGTACTTC.

This clonotype occurred a few times. The chain has TRBV25-1 and TRBJ1-2; 10 bases line up with TRBD1. The germline CDR1 and CDR2 sequences are MGHDK and SYGVNS. The V and J ends lost 1 base and 6 bases, in that order; junction bases with no gene match: 2. The CDR3 loop spans 14 amino acids. CDR3 amino acids: CASSESGTGDGYTF. DNA of the CDR3: TGTGCCAGCAGTGAATCCGGGACAGGGGATGGCTACACCTTC.

At least ten counts were recorded for this clonotype. J is TRBJ2-7 and V is TRBV20-1; 9 nucleotides align to TRBD2. Germline loops: CDR1 DFQATT, CDR2 SNEGSKA (reference sequence). The CDR3 runs to 14 residues. The V gene end was trimmed by 6 bases and the J gene end by 5 bases; junction bases not matched to a gene: 11. The CDR3: CSAKAGGGAHEQYV. The CDR3 DNA reads TGCAGTGCCAAAGCGGGGGGAGGGGCCCACGAGCAGTACGTC.

The V call is TRBV6-2 or TRBV6-3, the J call TRBJ2-7; D uncertain. CDR1 and CDR2 (germline): MNHEY, SVGEGT. V was cut by 6 bases and J by 3 bases, with 9 bases left in between. The CDR3 is 12 amino acids. Here the CDR3 reads CASSEADYEQYV. The CDR3 DNA follows: TGTGCCAGCAGCGAGGCCGACTACGAGCAGTACGTC.

This clonotype was seen repeatedly, ten times or more. The J gene is TRBJ2-1, the V gene TRBV4-3; the match to TRBD2 covers 12 bases. Germline V gene lookup returns CDR1 LGHNA and CDR2 YSLEER. This CDR3 spans 15 amino acids. The ends lost 0 bases at V and 10 bases at J; junction bases unmatched: 4. The DNA for the CDR3 is TGCGCCAGCAGCCAAGATCTCGGGACTAGCGGGGAGCAGTTCTTC. It translates to CASSQDLGTSGEQFF.

This clonotype turned up a few times. The chain carries TRBV6-2 or TRBV6-3 and TRBJ2-3, with 13 bases that match TRBD2. Trimming removed 4 bases from V and 2 bases from J; junction bases left unmatched: 9. This CDR3 has 18 amino acids. CDR1 and CDR2 from the germline V gene are MNHEY and SVGEGT. The CDR3 sequence is CASSSPLGLAGATDTQYF. CDR3 nucleotides: TGTGCCAGCAGTTCCCCCTTAGGACTAGCGGGGGCCACAGATACGCAGTATTTT.

This chain joins TRBV27 and TRBJ1-6; 9 nucleotides agree with TRBD1. The germline CDR1 and CDR2 sequences are MNHEY and SMNVEV (reference sequence). The CDR3 runs to 15 residues. Trimming cost V 3 bases and J 6 bases; bases outside gene matches: 3. The CDR3 reads CASSFWDRVNSPLHF. The CDR3 DNA reads as TGTGCCAGCAGTTTTTGGGACAGGGTTAATTCACCCCTCCACTTT.

This clonotype was seen more than once but under ten times. J is TRBJ1-5 and V is TRBV9, with D perhaps TRBD1 (5 bases). Trimming shortened V by 0 bases and J by 5 bases, and 12 bases separated the two germline ends. The CDR3 length is 15 residues. Looked up from germline, CDR1 is SGDLS and CDR2 is YYNGEE. Written as DNA, the CDR3 is TGTGCCAGCAGCGTAGCGGGGGGAGCGGATCAGCCCCAGCATTTT. Protein product: CASSVAGGADQPQHF.

This clonotype was seen at least ten times. This sequence joins TRBV7-8 and TRBJ2-3, with D unresolved. CDR1 and CDR2 (germline): SGHVS, FQNEAQ. V lost 5 bases and J lost 4, with 13 bases in between. This CDR3 comprises 14 residues. The CDR3 nucleotides read TGTGCCAGCAGCCTTCGTGCCGGGTCAGATACGCAGTATTTT. It translates to CASSLRAGSDTQYF.

This rearrangement joins TRBV9 to TRBJ2-1, with a possible D match to TRBD2 (6 bases). Germline V CDR1 and CDR2: SGDLS, YYNGEE. V lost 0 bases, J lost 2 bases, and 12 bases lay in between. CDR3 length: 16 amino acids. The CDR3 nucleotides read TGTGCCAGCAGCGTAGGCGGAGGGAGGACCTACAATGAGCAGTTCTTC. Its translation: CASSVGGGRTYNEQFF.